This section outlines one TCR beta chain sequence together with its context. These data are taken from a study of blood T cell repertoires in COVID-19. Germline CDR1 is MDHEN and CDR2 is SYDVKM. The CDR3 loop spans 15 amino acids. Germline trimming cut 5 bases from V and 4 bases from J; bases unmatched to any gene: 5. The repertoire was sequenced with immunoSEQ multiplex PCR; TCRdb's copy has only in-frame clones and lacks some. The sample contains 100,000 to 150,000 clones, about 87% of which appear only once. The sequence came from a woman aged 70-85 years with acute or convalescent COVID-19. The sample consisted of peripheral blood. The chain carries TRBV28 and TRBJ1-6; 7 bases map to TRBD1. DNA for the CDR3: TGTGCCAGCAGTGGCCGACAGGGATATAATTCACCCCTCCACTTT. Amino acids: CASSGRQGYNSPLHF.